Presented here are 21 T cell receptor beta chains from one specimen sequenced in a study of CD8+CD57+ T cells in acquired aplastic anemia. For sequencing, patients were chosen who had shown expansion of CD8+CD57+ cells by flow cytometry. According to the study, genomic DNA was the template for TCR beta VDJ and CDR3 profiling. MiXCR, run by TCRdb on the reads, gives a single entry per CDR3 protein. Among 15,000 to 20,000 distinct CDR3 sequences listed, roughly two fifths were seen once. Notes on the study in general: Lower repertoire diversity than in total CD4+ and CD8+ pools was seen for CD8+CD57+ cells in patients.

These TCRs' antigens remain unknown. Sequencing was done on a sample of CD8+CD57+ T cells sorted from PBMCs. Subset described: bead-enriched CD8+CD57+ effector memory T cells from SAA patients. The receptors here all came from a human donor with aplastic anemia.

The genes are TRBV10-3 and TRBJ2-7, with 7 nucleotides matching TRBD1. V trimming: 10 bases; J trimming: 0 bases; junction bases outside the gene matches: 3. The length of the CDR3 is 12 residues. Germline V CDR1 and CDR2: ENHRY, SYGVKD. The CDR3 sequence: CATTGVSYEQYF. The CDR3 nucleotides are TGTGCCACCACAGGGGTCTCCTACGAGCAGTACTTC.

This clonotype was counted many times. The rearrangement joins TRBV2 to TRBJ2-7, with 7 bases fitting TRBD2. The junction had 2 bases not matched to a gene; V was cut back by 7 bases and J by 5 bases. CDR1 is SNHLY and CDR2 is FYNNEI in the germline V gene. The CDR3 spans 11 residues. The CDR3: CASNAGDEQYF. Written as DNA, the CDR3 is TGTGCCAGCAACGCGGGGGACGAGCAGTACTTC.

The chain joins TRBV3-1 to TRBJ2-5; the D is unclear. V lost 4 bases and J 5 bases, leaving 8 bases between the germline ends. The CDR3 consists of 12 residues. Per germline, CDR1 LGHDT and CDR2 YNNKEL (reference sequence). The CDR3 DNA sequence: TGTGCCAGCAGCCCCGGAAGGGAGACCCAGTACTTC. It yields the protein CASSPGRETQYF.

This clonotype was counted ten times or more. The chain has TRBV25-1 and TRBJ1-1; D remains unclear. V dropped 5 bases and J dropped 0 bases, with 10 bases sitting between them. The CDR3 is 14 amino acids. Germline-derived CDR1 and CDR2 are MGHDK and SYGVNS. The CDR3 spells CASSFAALNTEAFF. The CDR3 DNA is TGTGCCAGCAGTTTCGCCGCTTTGAACACTGAAGCTTTCTTT.

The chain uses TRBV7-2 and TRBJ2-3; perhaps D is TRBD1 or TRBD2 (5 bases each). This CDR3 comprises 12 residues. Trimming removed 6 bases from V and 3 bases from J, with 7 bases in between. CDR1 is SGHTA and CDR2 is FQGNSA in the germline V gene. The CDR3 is CASRGVTDTQYF. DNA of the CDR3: TGTGCCAGCAGGGGGGTGACAGATACGCAGTATTTT.

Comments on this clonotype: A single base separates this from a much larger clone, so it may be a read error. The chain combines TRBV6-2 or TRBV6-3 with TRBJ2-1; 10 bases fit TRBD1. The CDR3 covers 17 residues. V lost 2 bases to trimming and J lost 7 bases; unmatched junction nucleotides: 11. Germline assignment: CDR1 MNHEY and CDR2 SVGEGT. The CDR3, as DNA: TGTGCCAGCAGTTACAATACCCTGGGACAGGGGTTGAATGAGCAGTTCTTC. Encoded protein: CASSYNTLGQGLNEQFF.

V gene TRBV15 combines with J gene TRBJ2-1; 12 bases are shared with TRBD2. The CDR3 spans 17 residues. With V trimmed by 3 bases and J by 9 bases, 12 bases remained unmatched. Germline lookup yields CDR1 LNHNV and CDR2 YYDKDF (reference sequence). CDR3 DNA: TGTGCCACCAGCAGCCACCTACTAGCGGGGGGCCCGGGTGAGCAGTTCTTC. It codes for CATSSHLLAGGPGEQFF.

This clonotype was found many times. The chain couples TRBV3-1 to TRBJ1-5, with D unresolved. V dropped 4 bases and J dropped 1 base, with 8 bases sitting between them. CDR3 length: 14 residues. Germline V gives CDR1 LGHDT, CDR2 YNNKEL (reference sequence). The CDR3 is CASSLRGSNQPQHF. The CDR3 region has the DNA TGTGCCAGCAGCCTCCGAGGGAGCAATCAGCCCCAGCATTTT.

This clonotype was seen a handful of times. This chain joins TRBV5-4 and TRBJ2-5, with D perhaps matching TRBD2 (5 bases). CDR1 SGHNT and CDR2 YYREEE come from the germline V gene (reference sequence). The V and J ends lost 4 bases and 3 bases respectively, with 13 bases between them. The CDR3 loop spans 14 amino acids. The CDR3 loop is CASSASGSEETQYF. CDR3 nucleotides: TGTGCCAGCAGCGCCTCGGGGAGTGAAGAGACCCAGTACTTC.

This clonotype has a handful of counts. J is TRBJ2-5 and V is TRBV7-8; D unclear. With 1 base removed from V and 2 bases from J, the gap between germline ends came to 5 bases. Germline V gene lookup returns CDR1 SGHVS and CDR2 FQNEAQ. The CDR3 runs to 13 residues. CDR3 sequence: CASSLGIQETQYF. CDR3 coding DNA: TGTGCCAGCAGCTTAGGTATTCAAGAGACCCAGTACTTC.

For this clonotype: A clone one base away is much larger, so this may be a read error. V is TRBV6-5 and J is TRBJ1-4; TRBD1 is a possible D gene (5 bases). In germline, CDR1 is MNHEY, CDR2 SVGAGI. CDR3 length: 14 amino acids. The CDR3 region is CASSYSGGGEKLSF. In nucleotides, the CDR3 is TGTGCCAGCAGTTACTCGGGGGGAGGTGAAAAACTGTCTTTT.

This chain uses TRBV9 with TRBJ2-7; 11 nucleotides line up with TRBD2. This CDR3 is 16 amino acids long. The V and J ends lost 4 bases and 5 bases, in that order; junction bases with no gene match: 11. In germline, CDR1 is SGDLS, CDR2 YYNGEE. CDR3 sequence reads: CASSTSLAGERNEQYF. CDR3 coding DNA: TGTGCCAGCAGCACATCACTAGCGGGAGAAAGGAACGAGCAGTACTTC. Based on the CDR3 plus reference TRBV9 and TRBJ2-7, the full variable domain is DSGVTQTPKHLITATGQRVTLRCSPRSGDLSVYWYQQSLDQGLQFLIQYYNGEERAKGNILERFSAQQFPDLHSELNLSSLELGDSALYFCASSTSLAGERNEQYFGPGTRLTVT.

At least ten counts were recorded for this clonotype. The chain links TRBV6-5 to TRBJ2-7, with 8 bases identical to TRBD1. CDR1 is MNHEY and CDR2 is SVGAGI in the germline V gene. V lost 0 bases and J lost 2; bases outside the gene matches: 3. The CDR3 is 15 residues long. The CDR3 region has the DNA TGTGCCAGCAGTTACTCGTTACAGGGGGCCTACGAGCAGTACTTC. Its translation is CASSYSLQGAYEQYF.

The CDR3 sequence: CATEGGTSYEQYF. The CDR3 DNA reads as TGTGCCACCGAAGGGGGGACGTCCTACGAGCAGTACTTC. V usage is TRBV19 and J usage is TRBJ2-7; the D gene could be TRBD1 or TRBD2 (6 bases each). The CDR3 loop spans 13 amino acids. Trimming left V 10 bases short and J 1 base short, with 14 bases between. CDR1 and CDR2 (germline): LNHDA, SQIVND (reference sequence).

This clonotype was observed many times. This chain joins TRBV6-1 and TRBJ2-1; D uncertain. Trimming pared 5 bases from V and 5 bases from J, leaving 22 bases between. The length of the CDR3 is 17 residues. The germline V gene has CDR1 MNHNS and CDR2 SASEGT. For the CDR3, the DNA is TGTGCCAGCAGTCCCCACACCACGGCAGCGAACCACAATGAGCAGTTCTTC. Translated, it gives CASSPHTTAANHNEQFF.

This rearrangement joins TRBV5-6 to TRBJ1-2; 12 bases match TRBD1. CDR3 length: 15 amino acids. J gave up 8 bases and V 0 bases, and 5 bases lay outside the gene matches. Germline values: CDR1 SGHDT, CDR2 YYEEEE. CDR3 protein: CASSLGGTGGHGYTF. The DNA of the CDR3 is TGTGCCAGCAGCTTGGGGGGGACAGGGGGCCACGGCTACACCTTC.

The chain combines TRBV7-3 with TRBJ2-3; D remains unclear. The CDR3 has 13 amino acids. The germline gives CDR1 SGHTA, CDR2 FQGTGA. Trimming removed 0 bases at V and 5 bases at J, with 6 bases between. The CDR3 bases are TGTGCCAGCAGCTTAACGGTGGGAGATACGCAGTATTTT. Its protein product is CASSLTVGDTQYF.

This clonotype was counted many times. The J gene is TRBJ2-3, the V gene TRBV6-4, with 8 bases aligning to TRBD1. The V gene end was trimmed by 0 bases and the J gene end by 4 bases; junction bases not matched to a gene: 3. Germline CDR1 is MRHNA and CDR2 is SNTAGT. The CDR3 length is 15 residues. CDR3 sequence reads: CASSDSGQGSDTQYF. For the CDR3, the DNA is TGTGCCAGCAGTGACTCTGGACAGGGCTCAGATACGCAGTATTTT.

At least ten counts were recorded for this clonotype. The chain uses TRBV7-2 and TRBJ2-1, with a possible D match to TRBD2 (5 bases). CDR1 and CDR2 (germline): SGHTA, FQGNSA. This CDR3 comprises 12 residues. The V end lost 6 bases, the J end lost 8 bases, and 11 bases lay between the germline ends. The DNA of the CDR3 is TGTGCCAGCAGGGCGGGTCTGGATGAGCAGTTCTTC. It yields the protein CASRAGLDEQFF.

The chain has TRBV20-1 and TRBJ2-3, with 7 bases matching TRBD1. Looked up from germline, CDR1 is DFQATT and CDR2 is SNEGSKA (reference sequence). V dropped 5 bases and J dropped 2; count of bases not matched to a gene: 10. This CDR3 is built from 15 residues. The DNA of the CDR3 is TGCAGTGCTTCAACAGGGGCGTACCACACAGATACGCAGTATTTT. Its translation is CSASTGAYHTDTQYF.

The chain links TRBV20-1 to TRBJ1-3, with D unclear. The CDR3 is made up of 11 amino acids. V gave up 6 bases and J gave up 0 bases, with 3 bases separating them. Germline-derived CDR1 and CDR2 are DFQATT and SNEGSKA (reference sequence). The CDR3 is CSALSGNTIYF. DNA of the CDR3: TGCAGTGCCCTCTCTGGAAACACCATATATTTT.